This TCR beta chain was documented in a study of beta chain features in type 1 diabetes. Study-level results: Moderate but significant shortening of TCRB CDR3s was recorded in all four CD4+ subsets from Type 1 diabetes patients.

Expressed TCRB transcripts were sequenced because the isolated RNA had all been reverse transcribed beforehand. Assay: immunoSEQ multiplex PCR; the TCRdb copy retains only in-frame clones and omits some. The sample carries 280,000 or so clones, over 12% recorded once. The germline V gene has CDR1 GTSNPN and CDR2 SVGIG (reference sequence). V lost 3 bases and J 13 bases, leaving 17 bases between the germline ends. CDR3 length equals 12 residues. Via the markers CD45RO/CCR7/CD25/CD127/CD95/CD27, stem cell-like memory, regulatory, central memory and naive CD4+ cells were sorted. Purities over 98% were achieved in all sorted populations. Note on this clone: Its antigen is not known.

The sequencing sample was made of naive CD4+ T cells from blood. The receptor comes from a man aged 18 to 35 with type 1 diabetes. V and J are TRBV30 and TRBJ2-3; D remains unclear. The CDR3 coding sequence is TGTGCCTGGAGAACCCCCCCAGATATGGAGTATTTT. It specifies CAWRTPPDMEYF. The full variable domain, in which reference TRBV30 and TRBJ2-3 provide the parts outside the CDR3, is SQTIHQWPATLVQPVGSPLSLECTVEGTSNPNLYWYRQAAGRGLQLLFYSVGIGQISSEVPQNLSASRPQDRQFILSSKKLLLSDSGFYLCAWRTPPDMEYFGPGTRLTVL.